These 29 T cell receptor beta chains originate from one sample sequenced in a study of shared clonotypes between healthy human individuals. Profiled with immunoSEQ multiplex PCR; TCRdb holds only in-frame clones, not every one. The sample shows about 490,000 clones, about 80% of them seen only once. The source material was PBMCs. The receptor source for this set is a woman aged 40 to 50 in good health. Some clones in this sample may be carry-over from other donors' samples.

The CDR3 DNA follows: TGTGCCAGCAGCCACTCAAGACAGGCCGGGGCTGAAGCTTTCTTT. It specifies CASSHSRQAGAEAFF. V usage is TRBV14 and J usage is TRBJ1-1, with D perhaps matching TRBD1 (6 bases). The CDR3 is 15 residues long. The V end lost 3 bases, the J end lost 6 bases, and 17 bases lay between the germline ends. CDR1 is SGHDN, CDR2 FVKESK, per germline. Drawing the rest from reference TRBV14 and TRBJ1-1, the complete variable domain is EAGVTQFPSHSVIEKGQTVTLRCDPISGHDNLYWYRRVMGKEIKFLLHFVKESKQDESGMPNNRFLAERTGGTYSTLKVQPAELEDSGVYFCASSHSRQAGAEAFFGQGTRLTVV.

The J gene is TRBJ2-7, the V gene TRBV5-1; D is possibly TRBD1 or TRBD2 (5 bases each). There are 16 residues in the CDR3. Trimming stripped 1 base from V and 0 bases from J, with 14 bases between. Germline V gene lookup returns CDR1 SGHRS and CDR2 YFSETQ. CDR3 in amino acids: CASSLSGTAGSYEQYF. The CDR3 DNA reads TGCGCCAGCAGCTTGAGTGGGACCGCCGGCTCCTACGAGCAGTACTTC. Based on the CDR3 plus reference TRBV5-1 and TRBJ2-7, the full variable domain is KAGVTQTPRYLIKTRGQQVTLSCSPISGHRSVSWYQQTPGQGLQFLFEYFSETQRNKGNFPGRFSGRQFSNSRSEMNVSTLELGDSALYLCASSLSGTAGSYEQYFGPGTRLTVT.

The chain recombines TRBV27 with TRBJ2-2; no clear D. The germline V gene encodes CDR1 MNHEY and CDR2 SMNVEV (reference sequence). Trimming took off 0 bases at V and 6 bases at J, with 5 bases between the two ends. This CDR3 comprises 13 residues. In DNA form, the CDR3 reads TGTGCCAGCAGTTTATCGGACGCCGGGGAGCTGTTTTTT. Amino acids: CASSLSDAGELFF.

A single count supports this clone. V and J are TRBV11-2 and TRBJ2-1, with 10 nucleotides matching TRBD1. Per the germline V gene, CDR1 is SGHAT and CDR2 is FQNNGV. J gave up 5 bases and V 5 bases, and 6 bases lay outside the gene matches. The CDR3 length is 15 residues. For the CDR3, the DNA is TGTGCCAGCAGCAACCGGGACAGGGGCGACAATGAGCAGTTCTTC. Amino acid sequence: CASSNRDRGDNEQFF.

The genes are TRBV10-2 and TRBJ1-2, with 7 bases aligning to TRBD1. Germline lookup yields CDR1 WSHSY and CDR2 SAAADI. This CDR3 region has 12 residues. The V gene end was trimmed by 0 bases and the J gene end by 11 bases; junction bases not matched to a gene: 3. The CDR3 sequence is CASSESRGLYTF. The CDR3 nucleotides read TGCGCCAGCAGTGAGTCTAGGGGGCTATACACCTTC.

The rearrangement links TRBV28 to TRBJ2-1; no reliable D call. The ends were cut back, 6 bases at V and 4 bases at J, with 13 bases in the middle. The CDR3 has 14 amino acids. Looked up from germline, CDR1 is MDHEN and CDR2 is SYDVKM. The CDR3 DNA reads TGTGCCAGCAGGCTTATCTCCGGGTACAATGAGCAGTTCTTC. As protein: CASRLISGYNEQFF. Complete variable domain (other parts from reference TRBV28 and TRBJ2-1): DVKVTQSSRYLVKRTGEKVFLECVQDMDHENMFWYRQDPGLGLRLIYFSYDVKMKEKGDIPEGYSVSREKKERFSLILESASTNQTSMYLCASRLISGYNEQFFGPGTRLTVL.

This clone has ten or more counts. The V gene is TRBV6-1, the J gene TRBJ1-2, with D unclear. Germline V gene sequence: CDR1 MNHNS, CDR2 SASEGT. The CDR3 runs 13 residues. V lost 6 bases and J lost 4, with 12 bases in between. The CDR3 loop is CASRNSTLYGYTF. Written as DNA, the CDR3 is TGTGCCAGCAGAAACAGTACTCTCTATGGCTACACCTTC.

The CDR3 here is CSAGDLYEQYF. The CDR3 DNA sequence: TGCAGTGCCGGGGATTTATACGAGCAGTACTTC. The rearrangement links TRBV20-1 to TRBJ2-7; tentative D call: TRBD2 (5 bases). The germline CDR1 and CDR2 sequences are DFQATT and SNEGSKA (reference sequence). The CDR3 is made up of 11 amino acids. Trimming stripped 6 bases from V and 4 bases from J, with 10 bases between.

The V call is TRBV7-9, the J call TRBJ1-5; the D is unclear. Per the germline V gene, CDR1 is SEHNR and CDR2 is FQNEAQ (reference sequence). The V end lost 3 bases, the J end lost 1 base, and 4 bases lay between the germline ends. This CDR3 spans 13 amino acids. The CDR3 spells CASSFGSNQPQHF. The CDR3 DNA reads TGTGCCAGCAGCTTTGGAAGCAATCAGCCCCAGCATTTT.

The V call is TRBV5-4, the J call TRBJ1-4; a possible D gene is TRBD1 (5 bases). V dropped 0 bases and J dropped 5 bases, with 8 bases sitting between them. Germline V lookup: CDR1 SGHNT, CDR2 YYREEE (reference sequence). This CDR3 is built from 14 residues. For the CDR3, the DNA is TGTGCCAGCAGCTTGGAAGGGGTCAATGAAAAACTGTTTTTT. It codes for CASSLEGVNEKLFF.

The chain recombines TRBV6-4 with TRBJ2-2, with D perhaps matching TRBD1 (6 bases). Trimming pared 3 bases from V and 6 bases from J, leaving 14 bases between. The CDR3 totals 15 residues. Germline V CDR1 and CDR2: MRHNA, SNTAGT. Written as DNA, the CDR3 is TGTGCCAGCAGTGAGGATCCAGGGGTGGCCGGGGAGCTGTTTTTT. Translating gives CASSEDPGVAGELFF.

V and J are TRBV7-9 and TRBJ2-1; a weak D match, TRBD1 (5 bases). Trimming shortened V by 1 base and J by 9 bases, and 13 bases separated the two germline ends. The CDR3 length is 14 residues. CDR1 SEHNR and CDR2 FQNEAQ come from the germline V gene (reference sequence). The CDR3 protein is CASSLDLGVTEQFF. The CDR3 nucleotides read TGTGCCAGCAGCTTAGATTTAGGGGTTACTGAGCAGTTCTTC.

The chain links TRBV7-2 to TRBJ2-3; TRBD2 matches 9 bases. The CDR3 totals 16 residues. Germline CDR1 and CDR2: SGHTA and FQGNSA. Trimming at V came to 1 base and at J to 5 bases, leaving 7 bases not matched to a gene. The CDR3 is CASSLDGGGGGDTQYF. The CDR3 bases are TGTGCCAGCAGCTTAGATGGCGGCGGGGGGGGAGATACGCAGTATTTT.

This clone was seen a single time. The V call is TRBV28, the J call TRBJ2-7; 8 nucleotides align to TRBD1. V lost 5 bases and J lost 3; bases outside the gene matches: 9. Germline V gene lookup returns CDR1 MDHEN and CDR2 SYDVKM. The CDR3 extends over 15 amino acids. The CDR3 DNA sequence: TGTGCCAGCAGTGCCGACAGGGGAAGCGGCTACGAGCAGTACTTC. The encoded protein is CASSADRGSGYEQYF.

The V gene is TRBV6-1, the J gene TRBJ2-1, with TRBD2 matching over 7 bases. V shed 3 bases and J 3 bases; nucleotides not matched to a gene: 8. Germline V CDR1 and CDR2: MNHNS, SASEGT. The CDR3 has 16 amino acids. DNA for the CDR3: TGTGCCAGCAGTGATCCTACTGGCGGGAGCTACAATGAGCAGTTCTTC. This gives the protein CASSDPTGGSYNEQFF.

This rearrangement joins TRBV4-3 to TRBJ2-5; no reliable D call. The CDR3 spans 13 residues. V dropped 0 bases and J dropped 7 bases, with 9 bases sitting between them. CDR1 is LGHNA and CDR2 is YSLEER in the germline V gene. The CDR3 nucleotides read TGCGCCAGCAGCCAAGATGGAAAAGGGACCCAGTACTTC. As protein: CASSQDGKGTQYF.

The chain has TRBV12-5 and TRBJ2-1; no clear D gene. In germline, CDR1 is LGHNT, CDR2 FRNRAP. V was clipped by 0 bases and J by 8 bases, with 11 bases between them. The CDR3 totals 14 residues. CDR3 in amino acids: CASGLVTEFHEQFF. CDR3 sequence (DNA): TGTGCTAGTGGTTTGGTAACCGAGTTCCATGAGCAGTTCTTC. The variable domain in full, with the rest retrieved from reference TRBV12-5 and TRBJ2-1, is DARVTQTPRHKVTEMGQEVTMRCQPILGHNTVFWYRQTMMQGLELLAYFRNRAPLDDSGMPKDRFSAEMPDATLATLKIQPSEPRDSAVYFCASGLVTEFHEQFFGPGTRLTVL.

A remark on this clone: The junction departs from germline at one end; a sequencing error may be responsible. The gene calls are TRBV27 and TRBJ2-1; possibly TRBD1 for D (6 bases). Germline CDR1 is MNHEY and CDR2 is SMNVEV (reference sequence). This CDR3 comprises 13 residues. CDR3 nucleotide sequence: TGTGCCAGCACCCCACTCGGACAGTTGGATCTGGTCTTC. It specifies CASTPLGQLDLVF.

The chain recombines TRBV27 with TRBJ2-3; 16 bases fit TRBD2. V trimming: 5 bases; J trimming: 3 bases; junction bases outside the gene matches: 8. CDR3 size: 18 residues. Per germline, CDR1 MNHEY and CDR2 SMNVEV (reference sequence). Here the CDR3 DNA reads TGTGCCAGCAGTCGAGGGGGGACTAGCGGGAGGGAAACAGATACGCAGTATTTT. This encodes CASSRGGTSGRETDTQYF.

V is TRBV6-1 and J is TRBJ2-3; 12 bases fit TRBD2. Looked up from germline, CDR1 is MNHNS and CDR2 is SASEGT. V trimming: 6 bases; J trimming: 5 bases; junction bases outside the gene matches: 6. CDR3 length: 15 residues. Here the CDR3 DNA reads TGTGCCAGCAGCCGACTAGCGGGAGAGGTAGATACGCAGTATTTT. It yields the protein CASSRLAGEVDTQYF.

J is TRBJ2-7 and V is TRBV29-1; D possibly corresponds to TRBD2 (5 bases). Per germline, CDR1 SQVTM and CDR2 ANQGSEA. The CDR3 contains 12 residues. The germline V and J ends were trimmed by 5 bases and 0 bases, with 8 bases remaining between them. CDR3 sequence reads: CSVFGSSYEQYF. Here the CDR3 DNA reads TGCAGCGTTTTTGGGAGCTCCTACGAGCAGTACTTC.

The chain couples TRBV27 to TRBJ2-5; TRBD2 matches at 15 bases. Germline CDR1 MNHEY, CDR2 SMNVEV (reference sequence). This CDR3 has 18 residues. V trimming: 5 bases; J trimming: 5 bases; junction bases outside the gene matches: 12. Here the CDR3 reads CASSLIEGLAGGMETQYF. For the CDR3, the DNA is TGTGCCAGCAGTCTCATCGAAGGACTAGCGGGAGGGATGGAGACCCAGTACTTC.

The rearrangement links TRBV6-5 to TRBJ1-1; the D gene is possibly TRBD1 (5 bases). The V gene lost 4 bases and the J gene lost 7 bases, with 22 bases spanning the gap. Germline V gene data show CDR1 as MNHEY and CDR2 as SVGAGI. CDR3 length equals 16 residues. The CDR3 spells CASSLGGDRSRIEAFF. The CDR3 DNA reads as TGTGCCAGCAGTTTGGGTGGGGACCGCTCGAGGATTGAAGCTTTCTTT.

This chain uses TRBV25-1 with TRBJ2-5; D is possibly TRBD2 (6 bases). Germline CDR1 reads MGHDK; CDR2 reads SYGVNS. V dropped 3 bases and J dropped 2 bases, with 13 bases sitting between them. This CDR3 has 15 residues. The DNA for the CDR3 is TGTGCCAGCAGTGACGAGGAGGGCCAACAAGAGACCCAGTACTTC. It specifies CASSDEEGQQETQYF.

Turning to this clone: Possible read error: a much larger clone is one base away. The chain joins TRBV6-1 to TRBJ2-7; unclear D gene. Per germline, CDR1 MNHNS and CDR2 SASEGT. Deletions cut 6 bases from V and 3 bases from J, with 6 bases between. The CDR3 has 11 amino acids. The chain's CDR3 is CASSFGYEQYF. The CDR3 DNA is TGTGCCAGCAGCTTCGGCTACGAGCAGTACTTC.

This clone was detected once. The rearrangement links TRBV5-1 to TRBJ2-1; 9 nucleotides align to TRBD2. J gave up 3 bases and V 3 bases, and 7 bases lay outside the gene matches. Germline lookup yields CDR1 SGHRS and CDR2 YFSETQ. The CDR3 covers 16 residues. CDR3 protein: CASSSGGGESYNEQFF. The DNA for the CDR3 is TGCGCCAGCAGCTCAGGCGGGGGGGAGAGCTACAATGAGCAGTTCTTC.

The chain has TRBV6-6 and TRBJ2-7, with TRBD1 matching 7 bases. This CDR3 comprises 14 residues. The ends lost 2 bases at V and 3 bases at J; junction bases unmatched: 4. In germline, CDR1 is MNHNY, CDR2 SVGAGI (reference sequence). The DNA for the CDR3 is TGTGCCAGCAGTTACCAGACAGGGAACTACGAGCAGTACTTC. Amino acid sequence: CASSYQTGNYEQYF.

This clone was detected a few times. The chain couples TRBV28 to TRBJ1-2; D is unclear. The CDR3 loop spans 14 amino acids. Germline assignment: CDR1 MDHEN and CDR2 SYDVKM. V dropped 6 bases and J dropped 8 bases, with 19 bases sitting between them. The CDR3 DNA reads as TGTGCCAGCAGATCCCCCGCGGGAGGGTGGGGCTACACCTTC. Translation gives CASRSPAGGWGYTF.

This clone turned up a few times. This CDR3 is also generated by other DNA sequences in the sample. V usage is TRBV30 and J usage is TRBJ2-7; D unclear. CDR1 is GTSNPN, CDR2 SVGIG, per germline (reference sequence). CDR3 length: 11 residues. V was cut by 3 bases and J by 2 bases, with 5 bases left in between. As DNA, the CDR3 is TGTGCCTGGAGCGACACCTACGAGCAGTACTTC. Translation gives CAWSDTYEQYF.